Listed below are T cell receptor beta chains from one sample, sequenced in a study of shared clonotypes between healthy human individuals. TCRdb keeps only in-frame clones here, not all; method: immunoSEQ multiplex PCR. The data show approximately 840,000 clones, around 96% seen once. Sequencing was carried out using naive CD8+ T cells sorted from blood. All receptors derive from a young man in good health. CDR3s include the opening cysteine and the closing phenylalanine or tryptophan. Fields, in order: CDR3 DNA, CDR3 protein, J gene, V gene, CDR3 length, D gene, clone size. D genes are given only for firm matches. Where a row states a size, it is once, few, many or the class of an expanded clone; other rows omit it.

CDR3 DNA: TGTGCCAGCAGCCAAGTCATGGGGAACACTGAAGCTTTCTTT
CDR3 protein: CASSQVMGNTEAFF
J gene: TRBJ1-1
V gene: TRBV4-2
CDR3 length: 14
D gene: .
clone size: .

CDR3 DNA: TGTGCCAGCAGCTTATCGGGGGCCCTATCCTACGAGCAGTACTTC
CDR3 protein: CASSLSGALSYEQYF
J gene: TRBJ2-7
V gene: TRBV7-8
CDR3 length: 15
D gene: .
clone size: .

CDR3 DNA: TGTGCCAGCAGCTCCTTCCCGGGGAACTACGAGCAGTACTTC
CDR3 protein: CASSSFPGNYEQYF
J gene: TRBJ2-7
V gene: TRBV7-3
CDR3 length: 14
D gene: .
clone size: .

CDR3 DNA: TGTGCCAGCAGTTACTCAGGCGAAAAACTGTTTTTT
CDR3 protein: CASSYSGEKLFF
J gene: TRBJ1-4
V gene: TRBV6-5
CDR3 length: 12
D gene: .
clone size: .

CDR3 DNA: TGTGCCAGCAGCTTAGGGTTAGGGGTAGATACGCAGTATTTT
CDR3 protein: CASSLGLGVDTQYF
J gene: TRBJ2-3
V gene: TRBV7-2
CDR3 length: 14
D gene: .
clone size: .

CDR3 DNA: TGTGCCAGCAGCATCTGGGACAGGGGTGTTGAAAAACTGTTTTTT
CDR3 protein: CASSIWDRGVEKLFF
J gene: TRBJ1-4
V gene: TRBV9
CDR3 length: 15
D gene: TRBD1
clone size: .

CDR3 DNA: TGCGCCAGCAGCCAAGCCGTGGGCGGCTACGAGCAGTACTTC
CDR3 protein: CASSQAVGGYEQYF
J gene: TRBJ2-7
V gene: TRBV4-1
CDR3 length: 14
D gene: .
clone size: .

CDR3 DNA: TGTGCCAGCAGCTCGAGTCGCACAATGGAGCATGGCTACACCTTC
CDR3 protein: CASSSSRTMEHGYTF
J gene: TRBJ1-2
V gene: TRBV7-9
CDR3 length: 15
D gene: .
clone size: .

CDR3 DNA: TGCGCCAGCAGCCAACCCCTCTTGGGGGGACAGGAAAATGAAAAACTGTTTTTT
CDR3 protein: CASSQPLLGGQENEKLFF
J gene: TRBJ1-4
V gene: TRBV4-1
CDR3 length: 18
D gene: TRBD1
clone size: .

CDR3 DNA: TGTGCCATCAGTGAGTCGAAGGGGAACACTGAAGCTTTCTTT
CDR3 protein: CAISESKGNTEAFF
J gene: TRBJ1-1
V gene: TRBV10-3
CDR3 length: 14
D gene: .
clone size: .

CDR3 DNA: TGTGCCAGCAGTTTATATTTCGAAGCGGGAGGGCGTGTAGATACGCAGTATTTT
CDR3 protein: CASSLYFEAGGRVDTQYF
J gene: TRBJ2-3
V gene: TRBV27
CDR3 length: 18
D gene: TRBD2
clone size: .

CDR3 DNA: TGTGCCAGCAGTTTGTTGAGGGAGTTCGCCGATGAGCAGTTCTTC
CDR3 protein: CASSLLREFADEQFF
J gene: TRBJ2-1
V gene: TRBV27
CDR3 length: 15
D gene: .
clone size: .

CDR3 DNA: TGTGCCAGCAGCCAAAGCCACGAGCAGTACTTC
CDR3 protein: CASSQSHEQYF
J gene: TRBJ2-7
V gene: TRBV7-9
CDR3 length: 11
D gene: .
clone size: .

CDR3 DNA: TGCGCCAGCGCCGTTGATAGCAATCAGCCCCAGCATTTT
CDR3 protein: CASAVDSNQPQHF
J gene: TRBJ1-5
V gene: TRBV4-3
CDR3 length: 13
D gene: .
clone size: .

CDR3 DNA: TGTGCCACCAGCGGGACAGAATTGAACACTGAAGCTTTCTTT
CDR3 protein: CATSGTELNTEAFF
J gene: TRBJ1-1
V gene: TRBV15
CDR3 length: 14
D gene: TRBD1
clone size: .

CDR3 DNA: TGCGCCAGCAGCCAAGTTCTGGGTAGCAATCAGCCCCAGCATTTT
CDR3 protein: CASSQVLGSNQPQHF
J gene: TRBJ1-5
V gene: TRBV4-1
CDR3 length: 15
D gene: .
clone size: .

CDR3 DNA: TGCAGCGTTTCCCTTGGGGACAGTGGTTACGAGCAGTACTTC
CDR3 protein: CSVSLGDSGYEQYF
J gene: TRBJ2-7
V gene: TRBV29-1
CDR3 length: 14
D gene: TRBD1
clone size: .

CDR3 DNA: TGCGCCAGCAGCCAATTGCGGGAGTTTGACGAGCAGTACTTC
CDR3 protein: CASSQLREFDEQYF
J gene: TRBJ2-7
V gene: TRBV4-1
CDR3 length: 14
D gene: TRBD2
clone size: .

CDR3 DNA: TGTGCCAGCAGTTTATCACGTAGCCTGGCAGGACAGGGTTTAGGCTACACCTTC
CDR3 protein: CASSLSRSLAGQGLGYTF
J gene: TRBJ1-2
V gene: TRBV27
CDR3 length: 18
D gene: TRBD1
clone size: .

CDR3 DNA: TGTGCCAGCAGCTCCGGGGTAGCCAAAAACATTCAGTACTTC
CDR3 protein: CASSSGVAKNIQYF
J gene: TRBJ2-4
V gene: TRBV11-3
CDR3 length: 14
D gene: .
clone size: .

CDR3 DNA: TGTGCCAGTAGGTACCGGGACAGCACCTACGAGCAGTACTTC
CDR3 protein: CASRYRDSTYEQYF
J gene: TRBJ2-7
V gene: TRBV19
CDR3 length: 14
D gene: TRBD1
clone size: .

CDR3 DNA: TGTGCCAGCAGTCCAAGGACAGGGACCTACGAGCAGTACTTC
CDR3 protein: CASSPRTGTYEQYF
J gene: TRBJ2-7
V gene: TRBV27
CDR3 length: 14
D gene: TRBD1
clone size: .

CDR3 DNA: TGTGCCAGCAGCTCGTTTAGCGGAGCTAGCTCCTACGAGCAGTACTTC
CDR3 protein: CASSSFSGASSYEQYF
J gene: TRBJ2-7
V gene: TRBV14
CDR3 length: 16
D gene: .
clone size: .

CDR3 DNA: TGTGCCAGCAGCCCCGACACCTCGGGGAAACTGTTTTTT
CDR3 protein: CASSPDTSGKLFF
J gene: TRBJ1-4
V gene: TRBV28
CDR3 length: 13
D gene: .
clone size: .

CDR3 DNA: TGTGCCAGCAGCCCAGATGAACGGGGGCTCAAAAGAGAGCAGTACTTC
CDR3 protein: CASSPDERGLKREQYF
J gene: TRBJ2-7
V gene: TRBV7-9
CDR3 length: 16
D gene: .
clone size: once

CDR3 DNA: TGCAGCGTTACAGGAGTAGAAGCTTTCTTT
CDR3 protein: CSVTGVEAFF
J gene: TRBJ1-1
V gene: TRBV29-1
CDR3 length: 10
D gene: .
clone size: .

CDR3 DNA: TGCGCCAGCAGCCAAGAGCGACAAGGACTAGCGGGAGACAATGAGCAGTTCTTC
CDR3 protein: CASSQERQGLAGDNEQFF
J gene: TRBJ2-1
V gene: TRBV4-1
CDR3 length: 18
D gene: TRBD2
clone size: .

CDR3 DNA: TGTGCCACCATGGTAAGGTCTGAAGCTTTCTTT
CDR3 protein: CATMVRSEAFF
J gene: TRBJ1-1
V gene: TRBV15
CDR3 length: 11
D gene: .
clone size: .

CDR3 DNA: TGTGCCAGCAGCCATAGACAGAACACTGAAGCTTTCTTT
CDR3 protein: CASSHRQNTEAFF
J gene: TRBJ1-1
V gene: TRBV11-3
CDR3 length: 13
D gene: .
clone size: .

CDR3 DNA: TGTGCCAGCAGCGTAGCTAGCGGGATGGTCGCAGATACGCAGTATTTT
CDR3 protein: CASSVASGMVADTQYF
J gene: TRBJ2-3
V gene: TRBV9
CDR3 length: 16
D gene: TRBD2
clone size: .

CDR3 DNA: TGTGCCAGCAGTTCGTACATAACAGGGCACAATGAGCAGTTCTTC
CDR3 protein: CASSSYITGHNEQFF
J gene: TRBJ2-1
V gene: TRBV6-5
CDR3 length: 15
D gene: .
clone size: .

CDR3 DNA: TGCGCCAGCAGCTTTGGCTCTAGCGGGACCTACGAGCAGTACTTC
CDR3 protein: CASSFGSSGTYEQYF
J gene: TRBJ2-7
V gene: TRBV5-1
CDR3 length: 15
D gene: TRBD2
clone size: once

CDR3 DNA: TGTGCCAGCAGTCCGACTAGCGGGAACTACGAGCAGTACTTC
CDR3 protein: CASSPTSGNYEQYF
J gene: TRBJ2-7
V gene: TRBV27
CDR3 length: 14
D gene: TRBD2
clone size: .

CDR3 DNA: TGTGCCAGCAGCCCTGAGGTGGCCAGGGAGCACTTC
CDR3 protein: CASSPEVAREHF
J gene: TRBJ2-4
V gene: TRBV5-4
CDR3 length: 12
D gene: .
clone size: .

CDR3 DNA: TGTGCCAGCAGCTTCCCGGGACAGGGGGCCAGAGACCCCTACGAGCAGTACTTC
CDR3 protein: CASSFPGQGARDPYEQYF
J gene: TRBJ2-7
V gene: TRBV7-9
CDR3 length: 18
D gene: TRBD1
clone size: once

CDR3 DNA: TGTGCCAGCAGCTTACGGCTGGGGGGAGGCTATGGCTACACCTTC
CDR3 protein: CASSLRLGGGYGYTF
J gene: TRBJ1-2
V gene: TRBV7-8
CDR3 length: 15
D gene: .
clone size: .

CDR3 DNA: TGTGCCAGCAGTGAATATTACAGGGGGGCGGATGAGCAGTTCTTC
CDR3 protein: CASSEYYRGADEQFF
J gene: TRBJ2-1
V gene: TRBV25-1
CDR3 length: 15
D gene: TRBD1
clone size: .

CDR3 DNA: TGTGCCAGCAGCTTAGGGGAAACCTACGAGCAGTACTTC
CDR3 protein: CASSLGETYEQYF
J gene: TRBJ2-7
V gene: TRBV11-2
CDR3 length: 13
D gene: .
clone size: few

CDR3 DNA: TGTGCCCTGCTAGCGGACTCTGGAAACACCATATATTTT
CDR3 protein: CALLADSGNTIYF
J gene: TRBJ1-3
V gene: TRBV7-9
CDR3 length: 13
D gene: .
clone size: .